The 11 T cell receptor beta chains in this list originate from one sample, sequenced in a study of shared clonotypes between healthy human individuals. The method was immunoSEQ multiplex PCR; TCRdb's version includes in-frame clones alone and lacks a portion of them. Of about 1.5 million clones listed, over 95% are singletons. The sample taken for sequencing was naive CD4+ T cells sorted from blood. Noted subset: CD45RA+ positively selected. These receptors came from a man aged 25 to 45 in good health.

The rearrangement links TRBV5-4 to TRBJ2-1, with D maybe TRBD2 (5 bases). The ends were cut back, 2 bases at V and 4 bases at J, with 16 bases in the middle. The CDR3 consists of 16 residues. Germline V CDR1 and CDR2: SGHNT, YYREEE (reference sequence). This CDR3 reads CASSLFVGMIYNEQFF. The CDR3 DNA reads as TGTGCCAGCAGCTTATTTGTCGGGATGATTTACAATGAGCAGTTCTTC.

The chain employs TRBV23-1 and TRBJ2-1, with D possibly TRBD2 on 6 matching bases. TRBV23-1 is an ORF for which the function is uncertain. The CDR3 spans 16 residues. V shed 3 bases and J shed 3 bases, with 15 bases lying between them. For the CDR3, the DNA is TGCGCCAGCAGTCAGGTGAATAGCGGAAACTACAATGAGCAGTTCTTC. This sequence encodes CASSQVNSGNYNEQFF.

V gene TRBV19 combines with J gene TRBJ2-6; no reliable D call. CDR1 is LNHDA and CDR2 is SQIVND in the germline V gene (reference sequence). Between the trimmed V and J ends, which lost 0 bases and 3 bases, there was a span of 6 bases. This CDR3 is built from 15 residues. CDR3 in amino acids: CASSIERVGANVLTF. Written as DNA, the CDR3 is TGTGCCAGTAGTATAGAAAGGGTTGGGGCCAACGTCCTGACTTTC. The whole variable domain, remainder taken from reference TRBV19 and TRBJ2-6, is DGGITQSPKYLFRKEGQNVTLSCEQNLNHDAMYWYRQDPGQGLRLIYYSQIVNDFQKGDIAEGYSVSREKKESFPLTVTSAQKNPTAFYLCASSIERVGANVLTFGAGSRLTVL.

This chain connects TRBV5-6 to TRBJ2-7, with 7 bases lining up with TRBD2. V lost 0 bases and J lost 7; bases outside the gene matches: 10. This CDR3 region has 15 residues. Germline V gene data show CDR1 as SGHDT and CDR2 as YYEEEE. The CDR3 coding sequence is TGTGCCAGCAGCTTGGCCTCGGGGGGATGGTTAGAGCAGTACTTC. Encoded protein: CASSLASGGWLEQYF. The variable domain in full, with the rest retrieved from reference TRBV5-6 and TRBJ2-7, is DAGVTQSPTHLIKTRGQQVTLRCSPKSGHDTVSWYQQALGQGPQFIFQYYEEEERQRGNFPDRFSGHQFPNYSSELNVNALLLGDSALYLCASSLASGGWLEQYFGPGTRLTVT.

A single count supports this clone. This chain uses TRBV15 with TRBJ1-4; 7 bases line up with TRBD1. This CDR3 region has 13 residues. Germline V gene sequence: CDR1 LNHNV, CDR2 YYDKDF (reference sequence). The V and J ends lost 3 bases and 8 bases, in that order; junction bases with no gene match: 3. The CDR3 sequence: CATSRGTAEKLFF. The CDR3 coding sequence is TGTGCCACCAGCAGGGGGACAGCAGAAAAACTGTTTTTT.

This rearrangement joins TRBV4-3 to TRBJ1-1; D gene ambiguous. This CDR3 contains 13 residues. CDR1 and CDR2 (germline): LGHNA, YSLEER. V lost 4 bases, J lost 3 bases, and 9 bases lay in between. This CDR3 reads CASSRERYTEAFF. Written as DNA, the CDR3 is TGCGCCAGCAGCCGAGAAAGGTACACTGAAGCTTTCTTT.

This clone was picked up one time. The chain joins TRBV7-3 to TRBJ2-1; D perhaps matches TRBD1 (5 bases). CDR1 is SGHTA, CDR2 FQGTGA, per germline. The ends were cut back, 1 base at V and 7 bases at J, with 14 bases in the middle. The CDR3 totals 15 residues. The CDR3 nucleotides are TGTGCCAGCAGCTTAAGTCCGGGCAGGGCGAATGAGCAGTTCTTC. Residues: CASSLSPGRANEQFF.

The gene calls are TRBV6-5 and TRBJ2-7; no definite D call. This CDR3 is 13 amino acids long. The V and J ends lost 2 bases and 2 bases respectively, with 7 bases between them. Germline assignment: CDR1 MNHEY and CDR2 SVGAGI. This CDR3 reads CASSYGQTYEQYF. CDR3 nucleotide sequence: TGTGCCAGCAGTTACGGCCAGACCTACGAGCAGTACTTC.

To note about this clone: This same CDR3 is encoded by further DNA sequences in the sample. V gene TRBV9 combines with J gene TRBJ2-5; perhaps TRBD2 as D (6 bases). Germline assignment: CDR1 SGDLS and CDR2 YYNGEE. The CDR3 consists of 13 residues. The ends were cut back, 2 bases at V and 3 bases at J, with 8 bases in the middle. The CDR3 sequence: CASSVSGKETQYF. The CDR3 region has the DNA TGTGCCAGCAGCGTTAGCGGAAAAGAGACCCAGTACTTC. Combining the CDR3 with reference TRBV9 and TRBJ2-5 gives the whole variable domain DSGVTQTPKHLITATGQRVTLRCSPRSGDLSVYWYQQSLDQGLQFLIQYYNGEERAKGNILERFSAQQFPDLHSELNLSSLELGDSALYFCASSVSGKETQYFGPGTRLLVL.

The chain carries TRBV28 and TRBJ2-3; D gene unclear. The CDR3 is made up of 13 amino acids. V was pared by 3 bases and J by 3 bases, with 7 bases between. Germline CDR1 and CDR2: MDHEN and SYDVKM. In DNA, the CDR3 is TGTGCCAGCAGTTTGCCCGGGACAGATACGCAGTATTTT. Its translation: CASSLPGTDTQYF. The full variable domain, rest sourced from reference TRBV28 and TRBJ2-3, is DVKVTQSSRYLVKRTGEKVFLECVQDMDHENMFWYRQDPGLGLRLIYFSYDVKMKEKGDIPEGYSVSREKKERFSLILESASTNQTSMYLCASSLPGTDTQYFGPGTRLTVL.

This chain uses TRBV6-4 with TRBJ2-1, with D unresolved. Trimming took off 4 bases at V and 8 bases at J, with 27 bases between the two ends. The CDR3 length is 18 residues. Germline CDR1 reads MRHNA; CDR2 reads SNTAGT. The CDR3 protein is CASSARMFTVNGNHEQFF. The CDR3 DNA reads as TGTGCCAGCAGTGCCAGAATGTTTACAGTCAATGGGAACCATGAGCAGTTCTTC.